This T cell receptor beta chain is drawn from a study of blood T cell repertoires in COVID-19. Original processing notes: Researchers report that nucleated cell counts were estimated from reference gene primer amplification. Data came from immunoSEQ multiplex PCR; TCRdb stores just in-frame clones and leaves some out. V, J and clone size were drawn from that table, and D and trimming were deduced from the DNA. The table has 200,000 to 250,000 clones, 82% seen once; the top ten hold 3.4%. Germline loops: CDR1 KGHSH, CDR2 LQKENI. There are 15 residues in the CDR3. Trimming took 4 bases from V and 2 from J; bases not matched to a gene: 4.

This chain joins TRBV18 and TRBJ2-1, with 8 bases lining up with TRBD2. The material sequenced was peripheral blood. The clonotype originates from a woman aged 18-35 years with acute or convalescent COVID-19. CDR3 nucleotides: TGTGCCAGCTCACTAACTAGCGGCCCCTACAATGAGCAGTTCTTC. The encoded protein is CASSLTSGPYNEQFF.